These 14 T cell receptor beta chains were sequenced from one sample in a study of shared clonotypes between healthy human individuals. Profiled with immunoSEQ multiplex PCR; TCRdb holds only in-frame clones, not every one. This table has roughly 2 million clones, about 95% appearing once. Terminally differentiated effector memory CD45RA+ cells were left out of the naive CD8 fraction, which was CD45RO-negative and positively selected for CCR7. Specimen: naive CD8+ T cells sorted from blood. The receptors come from a man aged 18 to 29 in good health.

The CDR3 bases are TGTGCCAGCAGCCCCCCTAGCGGGTCCCCCTACGAGCAGTACTTC. Translated: CASSPPSGSPYEQYF. J is TRBJ2-7 and V is TRBV13; 8 nucleotides agree with TRBD2. V was pared by 5 bases and J by 2 bases, with 8 bases of the junction left unmatched. The CDR3 is made up of 15 amino acids. CDR1 and CDR2 from the germline V gene are PRHDT and FYEKMQ (reference sequence).

This clone showed up just once. This chain joins TRBV5-8 and TRBJ2-4; 7 bases fit TRBD1. Germline V lookup: CDR1 SGHTS, CDR2 YDEGEE. This CDR3 is 16 amino acids long. The V gene end was trimmed by 1 base and the J gene end by 5 bases; junction bases not matched to a gene: 9. CDR3 sequence reads: CASSLYGRGRENIQYF. The CDR3 region has the DNA TGTGCCAGCAGCTTGTATGGCAGGGGGAGAGAAAACATTCAGTACTTC. Full variable domain (rest looked up from reference TRBV5-8 and TRBJ2-4): EAGVTQSPTHLIKTRGQQATLRCSPISGHTSVYWYQQALGLGLQFLLWYDEGEERNRGNFPPRFSGRQFPNYSSELNVNALELEDSALYLCASSLYGRGRENIQYFGAGTRLSVL.

This chain links TRBV9 with TRBJ2-1; D gene ambiguous. Germline V gene lookup returns CDR1 SGDLS and CDR2 YYNGEE. The CDR3 length is 13 residues. Deletions cut 0 bases from V and 10 bases from J, with 11 bases between. The CDR3 reads CASSVGDDYEQFF. CDR3 nucleotide sequence: TGTGCCAGCAGCGTAGGCGACGATTACGAGCAGTTCTTC.

The chain combines TRBV4-1 with TRBJ2-3, with 9 positions matching TRBD2. J gave up 4 bases and V 4 bases, and 9 bases lay outside the gene matches. This CDR3 has 16 amino acids. The germline CDR1 and CDR2 sequences are MGHRA and YSYEKL. CDR3 amino acids: CASSPPGRGGADTQYF. CDR3 nucleotide sequence: TGCGCCAGCAGCCCCCCCGGGCGGGGGGGCGCAGATACGCAGTATTTT.

The rearrangement joins TRBV9 to TRBJ2-4; D might be TRBD1 or TRBD2, each matching 5 bases. CDR3 length equals 12 residues. The germline V and J ends were trimmed by 5 bases and 3 bases, with 6 bases remaining between them. Germline V gene data show CDR1 as SGDLS and CDR2 as YYNGEE. The CDR3 is CASRGDKNIQYF. The CDR3 bases are TGTGCCAGCAGGGGGGACAAAAACATTCAGTACTTC.

The chain combines TRBV6-5 with TRBJ1-6, with a weak D call TRBD1 (5 bases). There are 13 residues in the CDR3. V was pared by 4 bases and J by 9 bases, with 10 bases between. The germline V gene encodes CDR1 MNHEY and CDR2 SVGAGI. DNA of the CDR3: TGTGCCAGCAGTTGGGGGTTAGCTTCACCCCTCCACTTT. Translating it yields CASSWGLASPLHF.

Worth noting for this clone: Different DNA sequences within this sample yield the same CDR3. The chain uses TRBV5-6 and TRBJ2-7; D is perhaps TRBD1 or TRBD2 (6 bases each). The CDR3 has 12 amino acids. V lost 4 bases and J 6 bases, leaving 11 bases between the germline ends. In germline, CDR1 is SGHDT, CDR2 YYEEEE. The CDR3 is CASSPTGAEQYF. The CDR3 coding sequence is TGTGCCAGCAGCCCGACGGGGGCCGAGCAGTACTTC. Filled out from reference TRBV5-6 and TRBJ2-7, the complete variable domain reads DAGVTQSPTHLIKTRGQQVTLRCSPKSGHDTVSWYQQALGQGPQFIFQYYEEEERQRGNFPDRFSGHQFPNYSSELNVNALLLGDSALYLCASSPTGAEQYFGPGTRLTVT.

The chain recombines TRBV10-2 with TRBJ2-2; 12 bases map to TRBD1. Germline V CDR1 and CDR2: WSHSY, SAAADI. The V gene end was trimmed by 7 bases and the J gene end by 6 bases; junction bases not matched to a gene: 6. There are 15 residues in the CDR3. CDR3 sequence: CASTPGQGASGELFF. The DNA for the CDR3 is TGCGCCAGCACGCCGGGACAGGGGGCGTCCGGGGAGCTGTTTTTT.

Worth noting for this clone: A read error may account for a junction end that differs from germline. Other DNA sequences of this sample code for an identical CDR3. The J gene is TRBJ2-7, the V gene TRBV28, with D possibly matching TRBD1 (6 bases). The CDR3 is 13 amino acids. Germline V CDR1 and CDR2: MDHEN, SYDVKM. The CDR3 here is CASSLGRGYEQYF. The CDR3 DNA reads TGTGCCAGCAGTTTAGGCAGGGGCTACGAACAGTACTTC.

The V gene is TRBV5-6, the J gene TRBJ2-2; 8 nucleotides match TRBD2. The CDR3 is 16 amino acids. Per the germline V gene, CDR1 is SGHDT and CDR2 is YYEEEE. The ends lost 0 bases at V and 5 bases at J; junction bases unmatched: 6. The CDR3 DNA reads TGTGCCAGCAGCTTGGATGCTAGCGGGCCTACCGGGGAGCTGTTTTTT. Translating gives CASSLDASGPTGELFF.

As to this clone: Other DNA sequences in the sample encode the same CDR3. The chain's CDR3 is CASSLTLGETQYF. For the CDR3, the DNA is TGTGCCAGCAGCTTAACTCTGGGGGAGACCCAGTACTTC. The V call is TRBV7-3, the J call TRBJ2-5; D gene uncertain. There are 13 residues in the CDR3. Germline CDR1 is SGHTA and CDR2 is FQGTGA. V lost 0 bases to trimming and J lost 5 bases, with 7 bases between them.

The rearrangement joins TRBV15 to TRBJ1-4; a weak D match, TRBD1 (5 bases). CDR1 LNHNV and CDR2 YYDKDF come from the germline V gene (reference sequence). The CDR3 totals 17 residues. Deletions cut 5 bases from V and 5 bases from J, with 21 bases between. The CDR3 nucleotides read TGTGCCACCAGCGGGTGGGGCAGGGTTTTTCAGAATGAAAAACTGTTTTTT. Its translation: CATSGWGRVFQNEKLFF.

This clone was observed a single time. Other DNA sequences in this specimen translate into the identical CDR3. This chain uses TRBV10-3 with TRBJ2-7, with D perhaps given as TRBD1 or TRBD2 (5 bases each). The CDR3 is made up of 14 amino acids. V gave up 0 bases and J gave up 2 bases, with 8 bases separating them. CDR1 ENHRY and CDR2 SYGVKD come from the germline V gene. For the CDR3, the DNA is TGTGCCATCAGTGAGTCGGGGACGGCCTACGAGCAGTACTTC. This gives the protein CAISESGTAYEQYF.

The chain employs TRBV11-2 and TRBJ1-1; no clear D gene. Trimming pared 4 bases from V and 3 bases from J, leaving 6 bases between. CDR3 length equals 12 residues. CDR1 and CDR2 (germline): SGHAT, FQNNGV. In DNA form, the CDR3 reads TGTGCCAGCAGCTACGGCGACACTGAAGCTTTCTTT. As protein: CASSYGDTEAFF.